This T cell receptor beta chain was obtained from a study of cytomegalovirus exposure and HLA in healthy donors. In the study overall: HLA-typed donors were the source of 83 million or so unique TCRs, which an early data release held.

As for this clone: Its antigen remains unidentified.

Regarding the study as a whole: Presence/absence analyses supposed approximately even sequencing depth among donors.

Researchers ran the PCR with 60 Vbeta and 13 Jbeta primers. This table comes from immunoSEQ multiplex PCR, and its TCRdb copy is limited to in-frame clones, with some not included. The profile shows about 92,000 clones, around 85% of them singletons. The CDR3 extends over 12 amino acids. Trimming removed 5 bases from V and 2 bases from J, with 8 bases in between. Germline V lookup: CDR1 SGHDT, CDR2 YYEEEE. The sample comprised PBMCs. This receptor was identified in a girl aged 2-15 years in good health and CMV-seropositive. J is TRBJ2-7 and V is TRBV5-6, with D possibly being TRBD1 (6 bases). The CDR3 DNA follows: TGTGCCAGCAGTAAGGGGGCCTACGAGCAGTACTTC. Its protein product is CASSKGAYEQYF.